The TCR beta chain described here comes from a study of tumor-infiltrating lymphocytes in primary liver carcinoma. On the study more broadly: Surgery removed the patients' primary liver carcinoma. General study results and limits: Tumors had a top-250-clone fraction that was significantly higher than blood (p = 0.039). Comparison of CD4+ and CD8+ repertoires was precluded by bulk unsorted samples.

With respect to this clonotype: Its specificity is not known.

Making TCR beta cDNA involved around 520 ng total RNA and a constant-region primer. Modified slightly, ARM-PCR produced TCR beta libraries over three nested multiplex PCR rounds. TCRdb used MiXCR to reprocess the multiplex PCR reads, holding one entry per CDR3 protein. The sample gives approximately 330,000 distinct CDR3 sequences, around three fifths of which show up once; about 6.5% is in the top ten. Unsorted whole blood yielded blood RNA, and germline DNA was extracted as well. They drew about 4.4 milliliters of peripheral blood before surgery. The sequence was collected from a man aged 35-49 years with primary liver carcinoma and hepatitis B virus infection. Material: peripheral blood.

The CDR3 sequence: CASSLSRLQGPYNEQFF. The CDR3 DNA sequence: TGTGCCAGTAGTCTCAGTCGTCTCCAGGGACCCTACAATGAGCAGTTCTTC. V and J are TRBV6-5 and TRBJ2-1, with D perhaps matching TRBD1 or TRBD2 (5 bases each). CDR3 size: 17 residues. Germline V gene data show CDR1 as MNHEY and CDR2 as SVGAGI. V was clipped by 9 bases and J by 2 bases, with 23 bases between them.